Listed below are T cell receptor beta chains from one sample, sequenced in a study of CD8 T cells in Susac syndrome. TCRdb re-called the immunoSEQ multiplex PCR reads through MiXCR, storing one row per CDR3 protein. The sample consists of roughly 190,000 distinct CDR3 sequences, about 95% of them appearing once. The specimen sequenced was CD4+ T cells from PBMCs. These receptors were collected from a human donor in good health. The CDR3 runs from the conserved cysteine through the conserved F or W. A D gene is named only where the DNA matches it firmly. Expanded clones get a size class; other rows say once, few or many, or leave the size out.

j_call clone_size v_call d_call cdr3_nt cdr3_aa
TRBJ2-6 - TRBV28 TRBD1 TGTGCCAGCAGTGAGACAGGGGGCTCTGGGGCCAACGTCCTGACTTTC CASSETGGSGANVLTF
TRBJ2-7 - TRBV7-8 TRBD2 TGTGCCAGCAGCTCCGCAAGGACTAGAATCCCCTACGAGCAGTACTTC CASSSARTRIPYEQYF
TRBJ2-5 - TRBV29-1 - TGCAGCGGGGTGGAGAGGCAAGAGACCCAGTACTTC CSGVERQETQYF
TRBJ2-1 - TRBV29-1 - TGCAGCGTTGAAGACCCAGTCCGCTACAATGAGCAGTTCTTC CSVEDPVRYNEQFF
TRBJ1-1 once TRBV29-1 - TGCAGCGTTGAAGAGGCGAGGACTGAAGCTTTCTTT CSVEEARTEAFF
TRBJ2-1 - TRBV18 - TGTGCCAGCTCCCCAACCCAGGGGAATGAGCAGTTCTTC CASSPTQGNEQFF
TRBJ1-5 - TRBV30 - TGTGCCTGGAGTGGCGGAGGGGCTCAGCCCCAGCATTTT CAWSGGGAQPQHF
TRBJ1-2 - TRBV7-8 - TGTGCCAGCAGCTTAGAGAAATCCGGAGGCTACACCTTC CASSLEKSGGYTF
TRBJ2-4 - TRBV6-2/TRBV6-3 TRBD1 TGTGCCAGCACTGGACAGGGTGCAGCGAACATTCAGTACTTC CASTGQGAANIQYF
TRBJ2-7 - TRBV12-3/TRBV12-4 - TGTGCCAGCAGTTTTAAACTTGGCGAGCAGTACTTC CASSFKLGEQYF
TRBJ2-1 - TRBV6-5 - TGTGCCAGCAGGACCAGGGGAAGCGAGCAGTTCTTC CASRTRGSEQFF
TRBJ1-1 - TRBV29-1 - TGCAGCTCCCGGGTTCTAATGAACACTGAAGCTTTCTTT CSSRVLMNTEAFF
TRBJ2-7 - TRBV27 TRBD2 TGTGCCAGCAGTTTTGCGGGAGCCATCGAGCAGTACTTC CASSFAGAIEQYF
TRBJ2-7 once TRBV14 - TGTGCCAGCAGCCAAGGTGGACTTAGGACTCCTAACTTC CASSQGGLRTPNF
TRBJ2-1 - TRBV20-1 TRBD2 TGCAGTGCTAAGACTAGCGGGAGGGGCTATGAGCAGTTCTTC CSAKTSGRGYEQFF
TRBJ2-7 - TRBV4-3 - TGCGCCAGCAGCCAAGATAGTATCTCCCCCTACGAGCAGTACTTC CASSQDSISPYEQYF
TRBJ1-1 - TRBV12-3/TRBV12-4 TRBD1 TGTGCCAGCAGTACCGGGACAGCGATGAACACTGAAGCTTTCTTT CASSTGTAMNTEAFF
TRBJ1-1 - TRBV20-1 - TGCAGTGCTAGAGCTCCTCAGAGTCCTGAAGCTTTCTTT CSARAPQSPEAFF
TRBJ1-5 - TRBV7-9 TRBD1 TGTGCCAGCAGCTCGGGACAGGGTTTTGGTCAGCCCCAGCATTTT CASSSGQGFGQPQHF
TRBJ2-5 - TRBV15 - TGTGCCACCAGCCCCAGAGGGCTAGAGGATGAGACCCAGTACTTC CATSPRGLEDETQYF
TRBJ1-2 - TRBV29-1 - TGCAGCGTTGCAGGGGCCGTTATGGGCTACACCTTC CSVAGAVMGYTF
TRBJ1-5 - TRBV25-1 - TGTGCCAGCAGTTCGGGGCTCGACCAGCATTTT CASSSGLDQHF
TRBJ2-7 - TRBV12-3/TRBV12-4 TRBD2 TGTGCCAGCAGGGGACTAGCCTCCTACGAGCAGTACTTC CASRGLASYEQYF
TRBJ2-7 once TRBV3-1 - TGTGCCAGCAGCCCCGGGACCCCTTGGGAGCAGTACTTC CASSPGTPWEQYF
TRBJ2-3 - TRBV5-1 TRBD2 TGCGCCAGCAGATGGACTAGCCCCGATACGCAGTATTTT CASRWTSPDTQYF
TRBJ2-7 - TRBV20-1 - TGCAGTGCCCTCCGGGACGGAGAGCAGTACTTC CSALRDGEQYF
TRBJ1-1 - TRBV30 - TGTGCCTGGAAGGGGGACACTGAAGCTTTCTTT CAWKGDTEAFF
TRBJ2-7 - TRBV9 TRBD2 TGTGCCAGCAGCTATAGCGGGAGTACGTACGAGCAGTACTTC CASSYSGSTYEQYF
TRBJ2-3 few TRBV7-2 - TGTGCCAGCAGCTTATCGGCAGATACGCAGTATTTT CASSLSADTQYF
TRBJ2-2 - TRBV18 - TGTGCCAGCTCACCAATCGGCGGAGGAGGTGCCGGGGAGCTGTTTTTT CASSPIGGGGAGELFF
TRBJ2-5 - TRBV29-1 TRBD1 TGCAGCGTTGACGGGCCAGGGGGCTTTGGAGAGACCCAGTACTTC CSVDGPGGFGETQYF
TRBJ1-5 - TRBV20-1 TRBD1 TGCAGTGCTAGCTACAAAGGCACAGGGGATCAGCCCCAGCATTTT CSASYKGTGDQPQHF
TRBJ1-2 once TRBV7-2 - TGTGCCAGCAGACCCGGGGGGGTTCCCTTAGGCTACACCTTC CASRPGGVPLGYTF
TRBJ2-7 - TRBV20-1 - TGCAGTGCTAGAGCGGCTAGCTTCTCCTACGAGCAGTACTTC CSARAASFSYEQYF